The 27 T cell receptor beta chains given below trace back to one sample, sequenced in a study of cytomegalovirus exposure and HLA in healthy donors. A multiplex PCR was run with 60 Vbeta primers and 13 Jbeta primers. The data were produced by immunoSEQ multiplex PCR, yet TCRdb's version contains in-frame clones alone and is incomplete. Its clone listing holds about 65,000 clones. Source material: PBMCs. Receptors were obtained from a boy between 10 and 17 years old in good health and CMV-seronegative.

About this clone: The sample contains more than one DNA sequence encoding this CDR3. V usage is TRBV4-1 and J usage is TRBJ2-7; 7 bases fit TRBD1. Per germline, CDR1 MGHRA and CDR2 YSYEKL. The V and J ends lost 1 base and 5 bases, in that order; junction bases with no gene match: 5. CDR3 length: 14 residues. Here the CDR3 reads CASSQGDRVNEQYF. DNA for the CDR3: TGCGCCAGCAGCCAAGGCGACAGGGTAAACGAGCAGTACTTC.

This chain connects TRBV29-1 to TRBJ2-1, with TRBD2 identical over 8 bases. Germline values: CDR1 SQVTM, CDR2 ANQGSEA. V shed 4 bases, J shed 0 bases, and the junction held 5 bases outside the gene matches. The CDR3 runs to 15 residues. CDR3 coding DNA: TGCAGCGTTGGGGACGGGGGGGGCTCCTACAATGAGCAGTTCTTC. It encodes CSVGDGGGSYNEQFF.

J is TRBJ2-1 and V is TRBV18; 10 bases match TRBD2. The CDR3 runs 17 residues. Germline CDR1 is KGHSH and CDR2 is LQKENI. The V gene end was trimmed by 6 bases and the J gene end by 1 base; junction bases not matched to a gene: 9. In DNA, the CDR3 is TGTGCCAGCTCCCAAAGCGAGCGGGAGGGTTCCTACAATGAGCAGTTCTTC. Amino acids: CASSQSEREGSYNEQFF.

The rearrangement links TRBV27 to TRBJ1-3; D not resolved. This CDR3 contains 14 residues. Per germline, CDR1 MNHEY and CDR2 SMNVEV (reference sequence). Trimming pared 3 bases from V and 2 bases from J, leaving 8 bases between. The CDR3 region has the DNA TGTGCCAGCAGTTTGCGGGCAGCTGGAAACACCATATATTTT. Protein product: CASSLRAAGNTIYF.

The CDR3 spells CASSSRGANTGELFF. The CDR3 DNA reads as TGCGCCAGCAGCTCCCGGGGGGCTAACACCGGGGAGCTGTTTTTT. The rearrangement joins TRBV5-1 to TRBJ2-2; weak D call: TRBD2 (7 bases). This CDR3 has 15 amino acids. Trimming stripped 3 bases from V and 2 bases from J, with 11 bases between. CDR1 SGHRS and CDR2 YFSETQ come from the germline V gene.

This chain uses TRBV4-1 with TRBJ2-3; possibly TRBD2 for D (7 bases). This CDR3 has 16 amino acids. Germline CDR1 reads MGHRA; CDR2 reads YSYEKL. Between the trimmed V and J ends, which lost 3 bases and 6 bases, there was a span of 19 bases. CDR3: CASSQGGRDYFDTQYF. For the CDR3, the DNA is TGCGCCAGCAGCCAGGGGGGCCGGGACTACTTTGATACGCAGTATTTT.

The rearrangement joins TRBV5-1 to TRBJ2-1; a possible D gene is TRBD2 (6 bases). Trimming removed 5 bases from V and 0 bases from J, with 12 bases in between. The CDR3 runs to 15 residues. The germline V gene has CDR1 SGHRS and CDR2 YFSETQ. CDR3 region: CASSLAVSSYNEQFF. The CDR3 DNA sequence: TGCGCCAGCAGTTTAGCGGTTAGCTCCTACAATGAGCAGTTCTTC.

The J gene is TRBJ2-7, the V gene TRBV19; 7 nucleotides agree with TRBD1. Germline values: CDR1 LNHDA, CDR2 SQIVND (reference sequence). Trimming at V came to 5 bases and at J to 2 bases, leaving 9 bases not matched to a gene. CDR3 length equals 15 residues. The CDR3 bases are TGTGCCAGTAGTGAACAGGGGCCAACCCCCTACGAGCAGTACTTC. As protein: CASSEQGPTPYEQYF.

The rearrangement uses TRBV2 and TRBJ2-7; weak D call: TRBD2 (6 bases). The germline V gene encodes CDR1 SNHLY and CDR2 FYNNEI. The V end lost 9 bases, the J end lost 0 bases, and 12 bases lay between the germline ends. The CDR3 is made up of 13 amino acids. In DNA, the CDR3 is TGTGCCAGTCGGGACTTAAGCTCCTACGAGCAGTACTTC. Protein: CASRDLSSYEQYF.

This chain connects TRBV6-1 to TRBJ1-2; the match to TRBD1 covers 7 bases. The CDR3 has 16 residues. J lost 2 bases, V lost 4 bases, and 10 bases had no gene match. The germline V gene has CDR1 MNHNS and CDR2 SASEGT. This chain's CDR3 is CASSVSQGPANYGYTF. CDR3 DNA: TGTGCCAGCAGTGTTTCACAGGGGCCTGCAAACTATGGCTACACCTTC.

The V gene is TRBV7-2, the J gene TRBJ1-6, with 10 bases that match TRBD1. Germline CDR1 reads SGHTA; CDR2 reads FQGNSA. The junction had 9 bases not matched to a gene; V was cut back by 5 bases and J by 11 bases. The CDR3 loop spans 15 amino acids. The CDR3 loop is CASSPRDRGDTPLHF. Written as DNA, the CDR3 is TGTGCCAGCAGCCCCCGGGACAGGGGTGATACACCCCTCCACTTT.

CDR3 DNA sequence: TGTGCCAGCAGCTTAGAACAGGCCCCCTACAATGAGCAGTTCTTC. Amino acid sequence: CASSLEQAPYNEQFF. The chain recombines TRBV11-3 with TRBJ2-1; the D gene is possibly TRBD1 (5 bases). The CDR3 loop spans 15 amino acids. Trimming left V 0 bases short and J 2 bases short, with 8 bases between. CDR1 is SGHNT and CDR2 is YENEEA in the germline V gene.

This chain uses TRBV30 with TRBJ1-4; D unresolved. Trimming took 2 bases from V and 7 from J, leaving 14 bases between them. The CDR3 length is 14 residues. The germline CDR1 and CDR2 sequences are GTSNPN and SVGIG (reference sequence). Here the CDR3 reads CAWSYGGEAEKLFF. CDR3 sequence (DNA): TGTGCCTGGAGTTACGGCGGGGAGGCTGAAAAACTGTTTTTT.

The rearrangement links TRBV27 to TRBJ1-2, with TRBD1 matching 9 bases. V lost 3 bases, J lost 8 bases, and 4 bases stayed unmatched. The germline CDR1 and CDR2 sequences are MNHEY and SMNVEV (reference sequence). This CDR3 comprises 13 residues. The CDR3: CASSFGQGNGYTF. Written as DNA, the CDR3 is TGTGCCAGCAGTTTCGGACAGGGGAACGGCTACACCTTC.

This chain links TRBV29-1 with TRBJ1-1, with 7 positions matching TRBD1. CDR1 SQVTM and CDR2 ANQGSEA come from the germline V gene. The CDR3 contains 11 residues. After removal of 6 bases from V and 12 bases from J, the junction contained 10 bases not matched to a gene. CDR3 amino acids: CSVREGAGTFF. CDR3 in DNA: TGCAGCGTCCGGGAGGGGGCTGGAACTTTCTTT. The variable domain in full, completed from reference TRBV29-1 and TRBJ1-1, reads SAVISQKPSRDICQRGTSLTIQCQVDSQVTMMFWYRQQPGQSLTLIATANQGSEATYESGFVIDKFPISRPNLTFSTLTVSNMSPEDSSIYLCSVREGAGTFFGQGTRLTVV.

The V gene is TRBV11-2, the J gene TRBJ1-6, with a possible D match to TRBD1 (6 bases). CDR3 size: 15 residues. Trimming took off 5 bases at V and 5 bases at J, with 13 bases between the two ends. Germline V gives CDR1 SGHAT, CDR2 FQNNGV. DNA of the CDR3: TGTGCCAGCAGCCAAAGGACAGAGAATAATTCACCCCTCCACTTT. Protein product: CASSQRTENNSPLHF.

This chain links TRBV6-6 with TRBJ1-2; no clear D. The CDR3 sequence is 13 residues long. Germline V gene lookup returns CDR1 MNHNY and CDR2 SVGAGI (reference sequence). The V and J ends lost 7 bases and 1 base respectively, with 10 bases between them. The CDR3 loop is CASNYRDNYGYTF. The CDR3 bases are TGTGCCAGCAATTATCGAGATAACTATGGCTACACCTTC.

The chain carries TRBV29-1 and TRBJ1-1, with TRBD1 matching 7 bases. The CDR3 runs 17 residues. Germline trimming cut 6 bases from V and 0 bases from J; bases unmatched to any gene: 16. Germline values: CDR1 SQVTM, CDR2 ANQGSEA. Here the CDR3 DNA reads TGCAGCGTGACTCCGACAGGGACGGTCCGGGTGAACACTGAAGCTTTCTTT. It translates to CSVTPTGTVRVNTEAFF.

The chain combines TRBV6-1 with TRBJ2-7, with D tentatively TRBD1 (6 bases). The V and J ends lost 8 bases and 5 bases respectively, with 19 bases between them. Germline V lookup: CDR1 MNHNS, CDR2 SASEGT. This CDR3 region has 14 residues. In DNA form, the CDR3 reads TGTGCCAGCGTCACTGGGGGCGTCTTCCACGAGCAGTACTTC. It specifies CASVTGGVFHEQYF.

The chain carries TRBV7-2 and TRBJ1-1, with 11 bases aligning to TRBD1. The CDR3 runs 17 residues. J lost 2 bases, V lost 2 bases, and 7 bases had no gene match. The germline V gene has CDR1 SGHTA and CDR2 FQGNSA. CDR3 bases: TGTGCCAGCAGCTTAAGGACAGGGGGCTGGCCCAACACTGAAGCTTTCTTT. Translated: CASSLRTGGWPNTEAFF.

The gene calls are TRBV19 and TRBJ1-4, with a tentative D call TRBD1 (6 bases). CDR1 is LNHDA and CDR2 is SQIVND in the germline V gene (reference sequence). The V gene lost 0 bases and the J gene lost 3 bases, with 14 bases spanning the gap. This CDR3 has 17 amino acids. CDR3 coding DNA: TGTGCCAGTAGTATAGATCCTTCAGGGGCGTCTAATGAAAAACTGTTTTTT. This codes for CASSIDPSGASNEKLFF.

J is TRBJ2-7 and V is TRBV28, with 11 bases identical to TRBD2. The CDR3 consists of 18 residues. The V gene end was trimmed by 6 bases and the J gene end by 0 bases; junction bases not matched to a gene: 13. Germline V gives CDR1 MDHEN, CDR2 SYDVKM. The CDR3 nucleotides are TGTGCCAGCAGGGTTGCCTCCGCGGGACTAGCGGACTCCTACGAGCAGTACTTC. Translated: CASRVASAGLADSYEQYF.

The chain uses TRBV10-3 and TRBJ2-3; D is perhaps TRBD1 (5 bases). The CDR3 runs 13 residues. Trimming took off 9 bases at V and 2 bases at J, with 12 bases between the two ends. CDR1 ENHRY and CDR2 SYGVKD come from the germline V gene. The CDR3 spells CAIRGRYTDTQYF. The CDR3 nucleotides read TGTGCCATAAGGGGCAGGTACACAGATACGCAGTATTTT.

CDR3 sequence reads: CASSSTLGQGKADTQYF. In nucleotides, the CDR3 is TGTGCCAGCAGCTCTACCTTGGGACAGGGTAAAGCAGATACGCAGTATTTT. The chain employs TRBV7-3 and TRBJ2-3; 9 bases align to TRBD1. Trimming removed 4 bases from V and 4 bases from J; junction bases left unmatched: 12. CDR3 length: 17 amino acids. Germline values: CDR1 SGHTA, CDR2 FQGTGA.

The chain has TRBV25-1 and TRBJ2-1; 8 bases align to TRBD1. With 2 bases clipped from V and 8 bases from J, the junction kept 11 bases outside the gene matches. The CDR3 runs 16 residues. Germline values: CDR1 MGHDK, CDR2 SYGVNS. The CDR3 coding sequence is TGTGCCAGCAGTGAAGGGGGCAGGGGGCTTACGGATGAGCAGTTCTTC. The encoded protein is CASSEGGRGLTDEQFF.

Points on this clone: Different DNA sequences within this sample yield the same CDR3. The CDR3 DNA follows: TGCGCCAGCAGCTTGGGCGGCAGCACAGATACGCAGTATTTT. This codes for CASSLGGSTDTQYF. The chain carries TRBV5-1 and TRBJ2-3; the D is unclear. Germline CDR1 SGHRS, CDR2 YFSETQ. V shed 0 bases and J shed 0 bases, with 5 bases lying between them. The CDR3 has 14 amino acids.

The chain links TRBV30 to TRBJ1-1; D is ambiguous. Trimming stripped 0 bases from V and 1 base from J, with 9 bases between. Germline-derived CDR1 and CDR2 are GTSNPN and SVGIG (reference sequence). The CDR3 is made up of 14 amino acids. The CDR3: CAWSVTFTNTEAFF. Here the CDR3 DNA reads TGTGCCTGGAGTGTAACATTTACGAACACTGAAGCTTTCTTT.